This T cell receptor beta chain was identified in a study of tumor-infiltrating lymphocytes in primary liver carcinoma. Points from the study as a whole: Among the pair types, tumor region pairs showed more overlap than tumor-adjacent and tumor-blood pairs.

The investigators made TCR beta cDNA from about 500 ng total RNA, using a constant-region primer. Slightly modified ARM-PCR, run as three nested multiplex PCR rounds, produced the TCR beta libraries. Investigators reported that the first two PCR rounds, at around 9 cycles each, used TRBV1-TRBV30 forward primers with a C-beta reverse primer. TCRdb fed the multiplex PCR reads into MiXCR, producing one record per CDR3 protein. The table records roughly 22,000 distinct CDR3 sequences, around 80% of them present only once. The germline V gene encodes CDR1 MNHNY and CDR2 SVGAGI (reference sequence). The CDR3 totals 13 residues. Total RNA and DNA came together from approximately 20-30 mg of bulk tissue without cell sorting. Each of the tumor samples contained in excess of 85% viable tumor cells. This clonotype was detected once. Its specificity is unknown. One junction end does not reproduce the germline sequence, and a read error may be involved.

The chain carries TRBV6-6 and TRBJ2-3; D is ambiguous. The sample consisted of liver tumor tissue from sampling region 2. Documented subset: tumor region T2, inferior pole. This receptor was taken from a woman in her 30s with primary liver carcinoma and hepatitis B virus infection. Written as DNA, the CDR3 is TGTGCCAGCAGGAGCTCGGAGATACATACGCGGTGTTTT. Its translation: CASRSSEIHTRCF.